These 29 T cell receptor beta chains were sequenced from one sample in a study of T cell changes during pregnancy in multiple sclerosis. Here immunoSEQ multiplex PCR was the method, and the copy in TCRdb shows in-frame clones only, minus some. The sample lists about 87,000 clones, around 93% occurring once. The source was peripheral blood, collected in the third trimester of pregnancy. All receptors come from a female donor in good health, enrolled as a control in a pregnancy study.

V usage is TRBV6-5 and J usage is TRBJ2-3, with 7 bases identical to TRBD1. The germline V gene has CDR1 MNHEY and CDR2 SVGAGI. The ends lost 2 bases at V and 0 bases at J; junction bases unmatched: 2. This CDR3 is built from 15 residues. CDR3 sequence: CASSYGTESTDTQYF. CDR3 sequence (DNA): TGTGCCAGCAGTTACGGGACAGAGAGCACAGATACGCAGTATTTT.

This rearrangement joins TRBV4-1 to TRBJ2-7; TRBD1 agrees at 7 bases. V lost 1 base and J lost 2; bases outside the gene matches: 5. This CDR3 is built from 15 residues. Germline CDR1 reads MGHRA; CDR2 reads YSYEKL. The chain's CDR3 is CASSQVGTAPYEQYF. The CDR3 coding sequence is TGCGCCAGCAGCCAAGTCGGGACAGCTCCCTACGAGCAGTACTTC.

V usage is TRBV13 and J usage is TRBJ2-2; a possible D gene is TRBD1 (5 bases). The CDR3 contains 15 residues. Germline lookup yields CDR1 PRHDT and CDR2 FYEKMQ (reference sequence). Deletions cut 1 base from V and 4 bases from J, with 10 bases between. The CDR3 is CASSLVGQGTGELFF. CDR3 DNA sequence: TGTGCCAGCAGCTTAGTGGGTCAGGGCACCGGGGAGCTGTTTTTT. Full variable domain (remainder filled in from reference TRBV13 and TRBJ2-2): AAGVIQSPRHLIKEKRETATLKCYPIPRHDTVYWYQQGPGQDPQFLISFYEKMQSDKGSIPDRFSAQQFSDYHSELNMSSLELGDSALYFCASSLVGQGTGELFFGEGSRLTVL.

The gene calls are TRBV19 and TRBJ1-5; D gene ambiguous. The CDR3 sequence is 14 residues long. Germline V gene sequence: CDR1 LNHDA, CDR2 SQIVND (reference sequence). The germline V and J ends were trimmed by 2 bases and 4 bases, with 9 bases remaining between them. The CDR3 sequence: CASSIWSGNQPQHF. CDR3 DNA: TGTGCCAGTAGTATATGGTCCGGGAATCAGCCCCAGCATTTT.

The chain links TRBV19 to TRBJ2-3, with 8 bases that match TRBD2. Looked up from germline, CDR1 is LNHDA and CDR2 is SQIVND (reference sequence). Trimming at V came to 4 bases and at J to 10 bases, leaving 16 bases not matched to a gene. The CDR3 totals 16 residues. The CDR3 DNA reads TGTGCCAGTAGTAAAGTAGCGGGATTGATGGAGGTTGCGCAGTATTTT. Translation: CASSKVAGLMEVAQYF.

This chain connects TRBV2 to TRBJ1-4; D is perhaps TRBD1 (5 bases). CDR3 length: 13 residues. Looked up from germline, CDR1 is SNHLY and CDR2 is FYNNEI. Between the trimmed V and J ends, which lost 7 bases and 6 bases, there was a span of 12 bases. The CDR3 DNA is TGTGCCAGCAAGAAACAGACAGATGAAAAACTGTTTTTT. It yields the protein CASKKQTDEKLFF.

The V gene is TRBV28, the J gene TRBJ2-7, with 10 bases lining up with TRBD1. With 5 bases clipped from V and 2 bases from J, the junction kept 6 bases outside the gene matches. The CDR3 contains 15 residues. The germline V gene encodes CDR1 MDHEN and CDR2 SYDVKM. CDR3 amino acids: CASSASGTGAYEQYF. CDR3 sequence (DNA): TGTGCCAGCAGTGCCTCAGGGACAGGGGCCTACGAGCAGTACTTC.

This clone showed up just once. V is TRBV5-1 and J is TRBJ1-3, with D hard to call. This CDR3 has 13 residues. The germline V gene encodes CDR1 SGHRS and CDR2 YFSETQ. The V end was cut by 7 bases, the J end by 3 bases, with 11 bases between. The CDR3 spells CASGRGDGNTIYF. As DNA, the CDR3 is TGCGCCAGCGGGCGGGGAGATGGAAACACCATATATTTT.

The table lists this clone with a count of one. J is TRBJ1-6 and V is TRBV4-1; the D is unclear. Trimming took off 0 bases at V and 14 bases at J, with 11 bases between the two ends. There are 13 residues in the CDR3. CDR1 and CDR2 from the germline V gene are MGHRA and YSYEKL. The CDR3 sequence is CASSQDPREALHF. CDR3 nucleotides: TGCGCCAGCAGCCAAGATCCCCGTGAGGCCCTCCACTTT.

This rearrangement joins TRBV29-1 to TRBJ2-1; 13 bases agree with TRBD2. Per germline, CDR1 SQVTM and CDR2 ANQGSEA. The CDR3 loop spans 13 amino acids. The V and J ends lost 4 bases and 10 bases, in that order; junction bases with no gene match: 4. The CDR3, as DNA: TGCAGCGTTGGGACTAGCGGGAGTGGGGAGCAGTTCTTC. As protein: CSVGTSGSGEQFF.

The rearrangement uses TRBV28 and TRBJ2-7; 11 bases agree with TRBD2. The CDR3 spans 15 residues. Looked up from germline, CDR1 is MDHEN and CDR2 is SYDVKM. Germline trimming cut 5 bases from V and 1 base from J; bases unmatched to any gene: 4. The CDR3 here is CASSRSSGRSYEQYF. The CDR3 DNA follows: TGTGCCAGCAGTCGGTCTAGCGGGAGGTCCTACGAGCAGTACTTC. Drawing the rest from reference TRBV28 and TRBJ2-7, the complete variable domain is DVKVTQSSRYLVKRTGEKVFLECVQDMDHENMFWYRQDPGLGLRLIYFSYDVKMKEKGDIPEGYSVSREKKERFSLILESASTNQTSMYLCASSRSSGRSYEQYFGPGTRLTVT.

The gene calls are TRBV9 and TRBJ2-1, with 7 bases aligning to TRBD1. Trimming at V came to 2 bases and at J to 4 bases, leaving 15 bases not matched to a gene. CDR3 length equals 18 residues. Per germline, CDR1 SGDLS and CDR2 YYNGEE. The CDR3 DNA follows: TGTGCCAGCAGCGTCCCTCCGAAAGCCGGGACAGATTACAATGAGCAGTTCTTC. The encoded protein is CASSVPPKAGTDYNEQFF. Based on the CDR3 plus reference TRBV9 and TRBJ2-1, the full variable domain is DSGVTQTPKHLITATGQRVTLRCSPRSGDLSVYWYQQSLDQGLQFLIQYYNGEERAKGNILERFSAQQFPDLHSELNLSSLELGDSALYFCASSVPPKAGTDYNEQFFGPGTRLTVL.

This clone was counted between two and nine times. The chain carries TRBV10-1 and TRBJ1-5; a possible D gene is TRBD1 (5 bases). CDR3 length: 13 residues. Germline CDR1 WNHNN, CDR2 SYGVQD (reference sequence). V shed 6 bases and J shed 2 bases, with 8 bases lying between them. The CDR3 is CASRDNRNQPQHF. The CDR3 DNA sequence: TGCGCCAGCAGGGACAATCGCAATCAGCCCCAGCATTTT.

The genes are TRBV5-1 and TRBJ2-7, with 8 bases matching TRBD2. Losses at the gene ends were 4 bases for V and 3 bases for J; bases not matched to a gene: 9. CDR1 is SGHRS and CDR2 is YFSETQ in the germline V gene. This CDR3 is built from 15 residues. The CDR3 region is CASSSAGTSNYEQYF. The CDR3 DNA follows: TGCGCCAGCAGCAGCGCCGGGACTAGTAACTACGAGCAGTACTTC. The complete variable domain, with remaining parts taken from reference TRBV5-1 and TRBJ2-7, reads KAGVTQTPRYLIKTRGQQVTLSCSPISGHRSVSWYQQTPGQGLQFLFEYFSETQRNKGNFPGRFSGRQFSNSRSEMNVSTLELGDSALYLCASSSAGTSNYEQYFGPGTRLTVT.

The genes are TRBV25-1 and TRBJ2-2; 7 bases are a match to TRBD2. After removal of 3 bases from V and 4 bases from J, the junction contained 5 bases not matched to a gene. The CDR3 consists of 15 residues. Germline CDR1 is MGHDK and CDR2 is SYGVNS. The CDR3 DNA reads TGTGCCAGCAGTGACCAATCGGGGGGCACCGGGGAGCTGTTTTTT. It is translated as CASSDQSGGTGELFF.

J is TRBJ2-2 and V is TRBV5-4, with TRBD2 identical over 9 bases. The length of the CDR3 is 15 residues. Losses at the gene ends were 2 bases for V and 6 bases for J; bases not matched to a gene: 5. Germline V CDR1 and CDR2: SGHNT, YYREEE (reference sequence). For the CDR3, the DNA is TGTGCCAGCAGCTTAAATAGCGGGAGTCCCGGGGAGCTGTTTTTT. Translated, it gives CASSLNSGSPGELFF.

This clone was observed a few times. This chain connects TRBV7-9 to TRBJ2-2, with D possibly being TRBD1 (5 bases). Trimming cost V 5 bases and J 2 bases, with 12 bases left between them. The CDR3 is made up of 15 amino acids. Germline lookup yields CDR1 SEHNR and CDR2 FQNEAQ (reference sequence). As DNA, the CDR3 is TGTGCCAGCAGCAATCCGACAGCTAACACCGGGGAGCTGTTTTTT. Translation gives CASSNPTANTGELFF.

The V gene is TRBV19, the J gene TRBJ2-3; TRBD1 aligns across 9 bases. Germline V CDR1 and CDR2: LNHDA, SQIVND (reference sequence). The CDR3 totals 16 residues. J lost 0 bases, V lost 0 bases, and 1 base had no gene match. The CDR3 reads CASSIETGGSTDTQYF. CDR3 nucleotides: TGTGCCAGTAGTATAGAGACAGGGGGAAGCACAGATACGCAGTATTTT.

This sequence joins TRBV4-2 and TRBJ2-5; TRBD2 agrees at 8 bases. V shed 0 bases and J 1 base; nucleotides not matched to a gene: 7. The length of the CDR3 is 17 residues. Germline V gives CDR1 LGHNA, CDR2 YNFKEQ. The CDR3 DNA reads as TGTGCCAGCAGCCAAGATTCCAAAACTAGCGGCCAAGAGACCCAGTACTTC. It yields the protein CASSQDSKTSGQETQYF.

The chain uses TRBV27 and TRBJ2-2, with D maybe TRBD2 (5 bases). This CDR3 comprises 14 residues. V was shortened by 2 bases and J by 6 bases, with 10 bases between the two germline ends. The V gene's germline CDR1 is MNHEY and CDR2 SMNVEV (reference sequence). CDR3 residues: CASSLPGLPGELFF. The CDR3 bases are TGTGCCAGCAGTTTACCAGGACTCCCCGGGGAGCTGTTTTTT.

The rearrangement joins TRBV5-1 to TRBJ2-3; 9 nucleotides align to TRBD2. The CDR3 totals 15 residues. V lost 3 bases and J lost 9; bases outside the gene matches: 11. CDR1 SGHRS and CDR2 YFSETQ come from the germline V gene. The CDR3 protein is CASSSGLATGTTQYF. The CDR3 DNA sequence: TGCGCCAGCAGCTCGGGACTAGCTACGGGGACGACGCAGTATTTT.

This rearrangement joins TRBV7-9 to TRBJ2-3; 11 bases agree with TRBD1. Unmatched junction bases numbered 1, after V lost 1 base and J lost 4 bases. The germline CDR1 and CDR2 sequences are SEHNR and FQNEAQ (reference sequence). The CDR3 is 15 amino acids. The CDR3 DNA sequence: TGTGCCAGCAGCTTAGGGACAGGGGGCGCAGATACGCAGTATTTT. Translation: CASSLGTGGADTQYF.

The V call is TRBV29-1, the J call TRBJ1-2, with TRBD1 as a possible D gene (6 bases). The germline CDR1 and CDR2 sequences are SQVTM and ANQGSEA. The CDR3 has 11 residues. V lost 7 bases to trimming and J lost 7 bases, with 13 bases between them. DNA for the CDR3: TGCAGCGCCCCAAGGGGGGGTGGCTACACCTTC. Its protein is CSAPRGGGYTF.

For the CDR3, the DNA is TGCGCCAGCAGAAGTTCAGGGGTTCGGGATGAGCAGTTCTTC. As protein: CASRSSGVRDEQFF. The chain is built from TRBV10-1 and TRBJ2-1; possible D gene TRBD1, 6 bases. Trimming removed 6 bases from V and 8 bases from J, with 17 bases in between. CDR1 and CDR2 from the germline V gene are WNHNN and SYGVQD (reference sequence). The CDR3 loop spans 14 amino acids.

Written as DNA, the CDR3 is TGCGCCAGCACTGTAAAAGCGGGAGAGGTCCTCTCCTACAATGAGCAGTTCTTC. It specifies CASTVKAGEVLSYNEQFF. The genes are TRBV5-1 and TRBJ2-1; 8 nucleotides align to TRBD2. Germline loops: CDR1 SGHRS, CDR2 YFSETQ. This CDR3 comprises 18 residues. Losses at the gene ends were 6 bases for V and 0 bases for J; bases not matched to a gene: 14.

The chain combines TRBV2 with TRBJ2-3; D perhaps matches TRBD1 (5 bases). V lost 4 bases to trimming and J lost 13 bases, with 12 bases between them. The CDR3 extends over 11 amino acids. Germline CDR1 and CDR2: SNHLY and FYNNEI. CDR3 amino acids: CASSAMGPEYF. The CDR3 bases are TGTGCCAGCAGTGCTATGGGGCCAGAGTATTTT.

The chain uses TRBV7-2 and TRBJ1-3, with D perhaps TRBD1 (6 bases). Trimming pared 3 bases from V and 5 bases from J, leaving 8 bases between. Germline loops: CDR1 SGHTA, CDR2 FQGNSA. This CDR3 region has 13 residues. CDR3 sequence reads: CASSFGQRNTIYF. The CDR3 DNA sequence: TGTGCCAGCAGCTTCGGACAGCGAAACACCATATATTTT. The full variable domain, rest sourced from reference TRBV7-2 and TRBJ1-3, is GAGVSQSPSNKVTEKGKDVELRCDPISGHTALYWYRQSLGQGLEFLIYFQGNSAPDKSGLPSDRFSAERTGGSVSTLTIQRTQQEDSAVYLCASSFGQRNTIYFGEGSWLTVV.

This clone has just one count. The chain is built from TRBV27 and TRBJ2-2, with 8 bases aligning to TRBD2. The CDR3 has 16 amino acids. CDR1 is MNHEY, CDR2 SMNVEV, per germline (reference sequence). With 11 bases clipped from V and 0 bases from J, the junction kept 11 bases outside the gene matches. The CDR3 DNA reads TGTGCCGCTTCCAGCGGACTAGCAGCGAACACCGGGGAGCTGTTTTTT. Its protein is CAASSGLAANTGELFF.

The chain combines TRBV5-1 with TRBJ2-1; the match to TRBD2 covers 15 bases. Germline assignment: CDR1 SGHRS and CDR2 YFSETQ. The length of the CDR3 is 14 residues. The trim removed 9 bases at V and 12 bases at J, leaving 10 bases unmatched. This chain's CDR3 is CATRTSGRASSQFF. The CDR3 coding sequence is TGCGCCACCAGGACTAGCGGGAGGGCCTCATCGCAGTTCTTC.